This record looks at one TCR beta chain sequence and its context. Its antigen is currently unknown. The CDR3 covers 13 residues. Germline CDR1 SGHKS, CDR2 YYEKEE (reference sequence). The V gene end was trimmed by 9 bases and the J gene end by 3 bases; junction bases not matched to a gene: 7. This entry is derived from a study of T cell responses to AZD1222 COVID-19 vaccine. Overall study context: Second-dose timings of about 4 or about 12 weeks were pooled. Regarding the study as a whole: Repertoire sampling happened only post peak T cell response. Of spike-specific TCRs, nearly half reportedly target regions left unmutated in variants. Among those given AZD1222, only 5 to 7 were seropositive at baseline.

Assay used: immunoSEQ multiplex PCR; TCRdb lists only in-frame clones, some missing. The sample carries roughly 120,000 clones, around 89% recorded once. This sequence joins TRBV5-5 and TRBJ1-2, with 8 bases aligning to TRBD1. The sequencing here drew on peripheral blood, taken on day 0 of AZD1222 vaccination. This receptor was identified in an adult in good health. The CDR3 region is CATSLQGDYGYTF. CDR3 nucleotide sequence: TGTGCCACCTCACTACAGGGGGACTATGGCTACACCTTC. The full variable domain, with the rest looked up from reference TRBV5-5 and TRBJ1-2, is DAGVTQSPTHLIKTRGQQVTLRCSPISGHKSVSWYQQVLGQGPQFIFQYYEKEERGRGNFPDRFSARQFPNYSSELNVNALLLGDSALYLCATSLQGDYGYTFGSGTRLTVV.